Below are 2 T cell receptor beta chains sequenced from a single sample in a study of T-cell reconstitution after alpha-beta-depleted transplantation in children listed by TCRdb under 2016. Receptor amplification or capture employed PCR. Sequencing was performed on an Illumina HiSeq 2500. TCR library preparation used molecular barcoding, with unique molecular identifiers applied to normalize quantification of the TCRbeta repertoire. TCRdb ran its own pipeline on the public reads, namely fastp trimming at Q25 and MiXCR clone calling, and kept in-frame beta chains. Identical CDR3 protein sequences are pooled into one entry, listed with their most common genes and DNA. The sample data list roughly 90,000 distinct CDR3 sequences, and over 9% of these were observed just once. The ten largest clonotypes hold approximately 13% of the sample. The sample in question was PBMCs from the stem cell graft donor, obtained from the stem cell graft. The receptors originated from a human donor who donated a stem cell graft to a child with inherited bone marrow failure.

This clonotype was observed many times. The CDR3 sequence is CASSWAPTGQGNYGYTF. The CDR3 coding sequence is TGCGCCAGCAGCTGGGCCCCAACGGGACAGGGCAACTATGGCTACACCTTC. The chain links TRBV4-1 to TRBJ1-2; 9 positions agree with TRBD1. The junction had 12 bases not matched to a gene; V was cut back by 5 bases and J by 2 bases. CDR1 and CDR2 from the germline V gene are MGHRA and YSYEKL. The CDR3 totals 17 residues.

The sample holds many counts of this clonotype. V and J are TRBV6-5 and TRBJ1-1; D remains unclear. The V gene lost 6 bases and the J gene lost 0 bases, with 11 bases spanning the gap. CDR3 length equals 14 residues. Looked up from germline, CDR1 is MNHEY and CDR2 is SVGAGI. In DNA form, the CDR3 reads TGTGCCAGCAGGGCCCCGGGGTTGAACACTGAAGCTTTCTTT. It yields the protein CASRAPGLNTEAFF.